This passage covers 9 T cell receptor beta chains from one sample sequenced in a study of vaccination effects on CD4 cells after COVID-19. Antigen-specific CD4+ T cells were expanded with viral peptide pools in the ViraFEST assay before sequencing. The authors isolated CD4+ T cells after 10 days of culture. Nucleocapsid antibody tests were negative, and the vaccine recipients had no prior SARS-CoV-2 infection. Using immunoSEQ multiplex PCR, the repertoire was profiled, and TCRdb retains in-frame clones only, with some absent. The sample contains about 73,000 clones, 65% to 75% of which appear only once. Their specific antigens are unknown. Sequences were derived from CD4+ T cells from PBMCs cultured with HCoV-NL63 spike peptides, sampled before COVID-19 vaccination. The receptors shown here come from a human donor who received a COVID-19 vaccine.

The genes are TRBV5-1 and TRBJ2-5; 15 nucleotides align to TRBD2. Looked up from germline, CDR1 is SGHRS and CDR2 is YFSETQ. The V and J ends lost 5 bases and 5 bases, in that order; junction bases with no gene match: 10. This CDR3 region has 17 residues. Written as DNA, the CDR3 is TGCGCCAGCAGTCTCGGACTAGCGGGGGGGCCAGGGGAGACCCAGTACTTC. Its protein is CASSLGLAGGPGETQYF.

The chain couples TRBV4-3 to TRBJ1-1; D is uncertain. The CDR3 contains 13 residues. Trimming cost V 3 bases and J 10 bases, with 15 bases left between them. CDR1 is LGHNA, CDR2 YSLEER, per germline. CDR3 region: CASSQGLMIGAFF. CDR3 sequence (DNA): TGCGCCAGCAGCCAGGGGTTGATGATCGGAGCTTTCTTT.

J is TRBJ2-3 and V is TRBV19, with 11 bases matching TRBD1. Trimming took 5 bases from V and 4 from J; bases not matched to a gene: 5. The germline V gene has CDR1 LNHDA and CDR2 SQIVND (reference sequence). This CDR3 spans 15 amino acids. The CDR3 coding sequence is TGTGCCAGTAGTCAACCGGGACAGGGGGCAGATACGCAGTATTTT. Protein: CASSQPGQGADTQYF.

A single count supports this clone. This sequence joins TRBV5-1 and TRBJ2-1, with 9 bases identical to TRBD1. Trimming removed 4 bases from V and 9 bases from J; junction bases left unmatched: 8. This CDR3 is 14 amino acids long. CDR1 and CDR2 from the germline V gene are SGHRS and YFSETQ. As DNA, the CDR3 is TGCGCCAGCAGCGCCTCGGGACAGGGCGGTGAGCAGTTCTTC. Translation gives CASSASGQGGEQFF. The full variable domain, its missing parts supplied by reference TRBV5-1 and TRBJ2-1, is KAGVTQTPRYLIKTRGQQVTLSCSPISGHRSVSWYQQTPGQGLQFLFEYFSETQRNKGNFPGRFSGRQFSNSRSEMNVSTLELGDSALYLCASSASGQGGEQFFGPGTRLTVL.

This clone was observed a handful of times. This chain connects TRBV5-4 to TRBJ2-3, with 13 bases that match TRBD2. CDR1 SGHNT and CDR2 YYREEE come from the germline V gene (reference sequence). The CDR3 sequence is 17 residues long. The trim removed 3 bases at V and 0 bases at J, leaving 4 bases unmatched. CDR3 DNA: TGTGCCAGCAGCTCCAGACTAGCGGGGGGTAGCACAGATACGCAGTATTTT. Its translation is CASSSRLAGGSTDTQYF.

CDR3 nucleotides: TGTGCCAGCAGCCCGACAGGGCTTGGCTACACCTTC. Protein product: CASSPTGLGYTF. The rearrangement uses TRBV12-3 or TRBV12-4 and TRBJ1-2; 7 bases match TRBD1. The CDR3 spans 12 residues. V lost 6 bases and J lost 7; bases outside the gene matches: 5.

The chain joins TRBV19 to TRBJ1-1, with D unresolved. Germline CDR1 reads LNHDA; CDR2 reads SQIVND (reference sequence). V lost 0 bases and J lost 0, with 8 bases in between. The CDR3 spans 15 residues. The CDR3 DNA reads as TGTGCCAGTAGTATAGAGGGCCTGATGAACACTGAAGCTTTCTTT. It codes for CASSIEGLMNTEAFF.

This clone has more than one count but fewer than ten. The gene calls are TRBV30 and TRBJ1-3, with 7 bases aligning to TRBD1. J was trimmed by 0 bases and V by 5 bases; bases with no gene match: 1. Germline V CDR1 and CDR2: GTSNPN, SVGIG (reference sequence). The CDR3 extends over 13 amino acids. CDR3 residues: CAWAGGSGNTIYF. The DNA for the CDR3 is TGTGCCTGGGCAGGGGGCTCTGGAAACACCATATATTTT. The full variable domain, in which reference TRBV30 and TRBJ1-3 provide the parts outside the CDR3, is SQTIHQWPATLVQPVGSPLSLECTVEGTSNPNLYWYRQAAGRGLQLLFYSVGIGQISSEVPQNLSASRPQDRQFILSSKKLLLSDSGFYLCAWAGGSGNTIYFGEGSWLTVV.

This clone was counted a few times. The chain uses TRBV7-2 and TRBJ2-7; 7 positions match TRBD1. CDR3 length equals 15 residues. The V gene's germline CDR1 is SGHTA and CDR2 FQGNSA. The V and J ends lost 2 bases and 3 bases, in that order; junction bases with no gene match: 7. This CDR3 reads CASSLSRTGGYEQYV. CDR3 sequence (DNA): TGTGCCAGCAGCTTATCCAGGACAGGTGGCTACGAGCAGTACGTC.